This entry is about one TCR beta chain. The data stem from a study of patients and donors after allogeneic stem cell transplantation. In TCRdb, the RT-PCR reads were re-called with MiXCR into one record per CDR3 protein. Of about 150,000 distinct CDR3 sequences listed, approximately 25% were seen once; the top ten hold approximately 26%. The CDR3 contains 15 residues. Germline trimming cut 3 bases from V and 2 bases from J; bases unmatched to any gene: 8. The germline CDR1 and CDR2 sequences are DFQATT and SNEGSKA (reference sequence). The sequenced sample was blood, either unsorted or a sorted T cell fraction (not recorded which). This chain uses TRBV20-1 with TRBJ2-3; 7 bases are a match to TRBD2. The receptor's source is a human donor who was either an allogeneic HSCT recipient or a stem cell or donor lymphocyte infusion donor (not recorded which). It is not recorded whose cells these are; they may come from a transplant donor. CDR3 in amino acids: CSARFQRGNTDTQYF. CDR3 nucleotides: TGCAGTGCTAGGTTCCAGCGGGGAAACACAGATACGCAGTATTTT.